Listed below are T cell receptor beta chains from one sample, sequenced in a study of beta chain features in type 1 diabetes. The repertoire was sequenced with immunoSEQ multiplex PCR; TCRdb's copy has only in-frame clones and lacks some. The sample includes 600,000 or so clones, around 15% of them seen just once. The sample taken for sequencing was naive CD4+ T cells from blood. The receptors derive from a man in his late teens or twenties with type 1 diabetes. CDR3s include the opening cysteine and the closing phenylalanine or tryptophan. Fields, in order: D gene, J gene, V gene, clone size, CDR3 protein, CDR3 DNA. The D gene is left open where the match is weak. Not all rows give a size; the values are once, few, many and, for expanded clones, a class.

>-|TRBJ2-7|TRBV13|-
CASSLTPSSYEQYF
TGTGCCAGCAGCCTCACACCTAGCTCCTACGAGCAGTACTTC
>TRBD1|TRBJ2-5|TRBV6-5|-
CASSPRDRGRETQYF
TGTGCCAGCAGTCCTCGCGACAGGGGAAGAGAGACCCAGTACTTC
>-|TRBJ2-5|TRBV7-2|few
CASSLASTTQETQYF
TGTGCCAGCAGCTTAGCGAGTACAACCCAAGAGACCCAGTACTTC
>-|TRBJ2-7|TRBV30|-
CAWSILRYEQYF
TGTGCCTGGAGTATCCTCCGCTACGAGCAGTACTTC
>-|TRBJ2-7|TRBV7-9|few
CASSRGTNYEQYF
TGTGCCAGCAGCCGCGGGACAAACTACGAGCAGTACTTC
>TRBD2|TRBJ2-5|TRBV4-3|few
CASSQDPGGAWETQYF
TGCGCCAGCAGCCAAGATCCCGGGGGGGCCTGGGAGACCCAGTACTTC
>TRBD1|TRBJ2-7|TRBV29-1|-
CSVGDRVYEQYF
TGCAGCGTTGGGGACAGGGTTTACGAGCAGTACTTC
>-|TRBJ1-2|TRBV7-2|-
CASSRGANYGYTF
TGTGCCAGCAGCAGGGGGGCTAACTATGGCTACACCTTC
>-|TRBJ2-7|TRBV2|few
CASRRRYEQYF
TGTGCCAGCAGACGCCGATACGAGCAGTACTTC
>TRBD2|TRBJ2-3|TRBV7-2|-
CASGGTSGSMDTQYF
TGTGCCAGCGGGGGGACTAGCGGGAGTATGGATACGCAGTATTTT
>-|TRBJ2-6|TRBV30|few
CAWSTRVNSGANVLTF
TGTGCCTGGAGTACTAGGGTGAACTCTGGGGCCAACGTCCTGACTTTC